This T cell receptor beta chain was sequenced during a study of blood T cells in healthy people across ages. Trimming cost V 6 bases and J 0 bases, with 15 bases left between them. CDR3 length: 16 amino acids. Germline V gene data show CDR1 as MDHEN and CDR2 as SYDVKM. The second PCR ran roughly 6 to 12 cycles with a sample-barcoded 5' primer and J-beta primers. The template-switch adaptor, which had 12 random nucleotides, put a tag on each cDNA molecule. TCRdb called the 5' RACE reads again in MiXCR, with one record for every CDR3 protein. The sample contains around 870,000 distinct CDR3 sequences, 29% of which appear only once. General study points: Estimates based on one million T cells were treated as lower bounds.

As to this clonotype: Its antigen is unknown.

Sequences were obtained from blood. The rearrangement uses TRBV28 and TRBJ1-3; possibly TRBD1 for D (5 bases). The clonotype was recovered from a woman older than 75 in good health. The CDR3 spells CASSQVDSLSGNTIYF. For the CDR3, the DNA is TGTGCCAGCAGCCAGGTCGACAGCCTCTCTGGAAACACCATATATTTT.